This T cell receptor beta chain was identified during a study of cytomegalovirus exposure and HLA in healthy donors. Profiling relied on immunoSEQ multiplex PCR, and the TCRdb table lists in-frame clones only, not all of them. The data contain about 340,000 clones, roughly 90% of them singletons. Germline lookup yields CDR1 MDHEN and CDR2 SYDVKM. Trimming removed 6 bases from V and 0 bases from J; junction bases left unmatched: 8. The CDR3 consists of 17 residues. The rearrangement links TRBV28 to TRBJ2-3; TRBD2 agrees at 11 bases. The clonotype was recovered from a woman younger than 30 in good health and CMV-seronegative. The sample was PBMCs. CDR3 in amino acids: CASSRGLAATSTDTQYF. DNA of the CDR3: TGTGCCAGCAGCCGGGGACTAGCGGCAACTAGCACAGATACGCAGTATTTT. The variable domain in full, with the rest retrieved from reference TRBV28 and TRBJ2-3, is DVKVTQSSRYLVKRTGEKVFLECVQDMDHENMFWYRQDPGLGLRLIYFSYDVKMKEKGDIPEGYSVSREKKERFSLILESASTNQTSMYLCASSRGLAATSTDTQYFGPGTRLTVL.